The TCR beta chain described here comes from a study of early T cells in non-severe SARS-CoV-2 infection. For the study at large: The chains were unpaired, and the sequenced material was bulk RNA from unsorted whole blood. Findings and caveats of the study: Sequences matched to VDJdb favored anti-spike CD8 responses, while private and CD4 specificities were missed.

A note on this clonotype: Antigen specificity is unknown.

V was clipped by 3 bases and J by 3 bases, with 4 bases between them. The CDR3 runs 11 residues. From germline, CDR1 is DFQATT and CDR2 SNEGSKA (reference sequence). The protocol attached unique molecular identifiers to individual cDNA molecules. TCRdb ran MiXCR on the 5' RACE reads and lists one entry per CDR3 protein. The sample yields over 70,000 distinct CDR3 sequences, around 13% seen once. The chain couples TRBV20-1 to TRBJ2-3; D is unclear. This TCR was recovered from an adult who was a healthcare worker with PCR-confirmed SARS-CoV-2 infection or an uninfected control (not recorded which). The sample was whole blood, taken at baseline. CDR3 sequence (DNA): TGCAGTGCTAGTTTAACAGATACGCAGTATTTT. Amino acids: CSASLTDTQYF.